The clone carrying this T cell receptor (beta chain) was observed at least ten times. No antigen is known for it. These data originate in a study of response to subunit inactivated influenza vaccine. Study-wide findings and caveats: The authors offered the suggestion that each seasonal influenza vaccination recruits few new T cells.

The CDR3 has 13 residues. Germline V gene lookup returns CDR1 DFQATT and CDR2 SNEGSKA (reference sequence). With 7 bases clipped from V and 3 bases from J, the junction kept 7 bases outside the gene matches. One entry per CDR3 protein results from TCRdb running MiXCR on the RT-PCR reads. The sample consists of hundreds of thousands of distinct CDR3 sequences, approximately 15% of them appearing once. The sequence came from a man in his fifties who received an inactivated influenza vaccine. This material consisted of PBMCs from blood, taken 14 days before vaccination. The chain is built from TRBV20-1 and TRBJ2-3, with 7 nucleotides matching TRBD2. CDR3 bases: TGCAGTGAGCGGGCGGGAGTAACAGATACGCAGTATTTT. It specifies CSERAGVTDTQYF.